Below are 12 T cell receptor beta chains sequenced from a single sample in a study of OX40 agonist ivuxolimab in advanced cancers. The table came from immunoSEQ multiplex PCR; TCRdb's copy has only in-frame clones and leaves some out. The sample lists 70,000 to 85,000 clones; approximately 93% were seen once. The sequenced sample was CD4+ or CD8+ T cells sorted from blood, obtained in a trial of the OX40 agonist ivuxolimab. These TCRs come from an adult with an advanced solid tumor such as melanoma, head and neck, liver or kidney cancer.

The rearrangement joins TRBV7-6 to TRBJ2-7, with TRBD1 matching 7 bases. This CDR3 contains 15 residues. J gave up 7 bases and V 5 bases, and 14 bases lay outside the gene matches. Germline assignment: CDR1 SGHVS and CDR2 FNYEAQ. The CDR3 region has the DNA TGTGCCAGCAGCCCCTCTGAGGGGGCCGTTGGGGAGCAGTACTTC. Its translation: CASSPSEGAVGEQYF.

The V gene is TRBV29-1, the J gene TRBJ2-3; TRBD1 aligns across 10 bases. Per germline, CDR1 SQVTM and CDR2 ANQGSEA. This CDR3 contains 14 residues. V was clipped by 7 bases and J by 2 bases; unmatched bases: 6. For the CDR3, the DNA is TGCAGCGGGGGGACAGGGGACCTCACAGATACGCAGTATTTT. It codes for CSGGTGDLTDTQYF.

The chain employs TRBV5-1 and TRBJ2-7; maybe TRBD1 (6 bases). The length of the CDR3 is 15 residues. V was shortened by 4 bases and J by 0 bases, with 14 bases between the two germline ends. The germline gives CDR1 SGHRS, CDR2 YFSETQ. CDR3 nucleotides: TGCGCCAGCAGCCCTACCGACAGGAGCTCCTACGAGCAGTACTTC. Translation gives CASSPTDRSSYEQYF.

V is TRBV6-5 and J is TRBJ2-3; 10 bases fit TRBD2. The CDR3 consists of 16 residues. The germline gives CDR1 MNHEY, CDR2 SVGAGI. J gave up 3 bases and V 0 bases, and 3 bases lay outside the gene matches. The DNA for the CDR3 is TGTGCCAGCAGTTACTCGCTAGCGGGAGTGACAGATACGCAGTATTTT. The encoded protein is CASSYSLAGVTDTQYF.

The chain recombines TRBV27 with TRBJ2-7; TRBD1 matches 10 bases. The CDR3 extends over 14 amino acids. The V gene end was trimmed by 5 bases and the J gene end by 5 bases; junction bases not matched to a gene: 6. Germline values: CDR1 MNHEY, CDR2 SMNVEV (reference sequence). CDR3 bases: TGTGCCAGCAGTCTCCGGGACAGGGGCCACGAGCAGTACTTC. Translating gives CASSLRDRGHEQYF.

The rearrangement joins TRBV5-6 to TRBJ2-3; TRBD2 aligns across 9 bases. Germline V lookup: CDR1 SGHDT, CDR2 YYEEEE. Losses at the gene ends were 0 bases for V and 4 bases for J; bases not matched to a gene: 6. The CDR3 is 16 residues long. CDR3 in DNA: TGTGCCAGCAGCTTGGATGCGGGAGGGGGGCCAGATACGCAGTATTTT. This codes for CASSLDAGGGPDTQYF.

The chain employs TRBV9 and TRBJ2-7; 10 bases map to TRBD2. J lost 3 bases, V lost 0 bases, and 3 bases had no gene match. Per the germline V gene, CDR1 is SGDLS and CDR2 is YYNGEE. The CDR3 has 15 residues. CDR3 region: CASSVAASGGYEQYF. In DNA, the CDR3 is TGTGCCAGCAGCGTAGCGGCTAGCGGGGGCTACGAGCAGTACTTC.

The chain carries TRBV28 and TRBJ2-7; the D gene is possibly TRBD1 (5 bases). Per germline, CDR1 MDHEN and CDR2 SYDVKM. V was shortened by 5 bases and J by 4 bases, with 18 bases between the two germline ends. CDR3 size: 15 residues. The CDR3 bases are TGTGCCAGCAGTCAACCCTACCCCACAGGTTACGAGCAGTACTTC. Its protein product is CASSQPYPTGYEQYF.

The gene calls are TRBV4-3 and TRBJ2-1; 12 nucleotides line up with TRBD2. V trimming: 4 bases; J trimming: 5 bases; junction bases outside the gene matches: 6. Germline CDR1 and CDR2: LGHNA and YSLEER. CDR3 length equals 16 residues. The CDR3 reads CASSRGLAGTDNEQFF. CDR3 coding DNA: TGCGCCAGCAGCCGCGGACTAGCGGGGACGGACAATGAGCAGTTCTTC.

The rearrangement uses TRBV10-1 and TRBJ1-2; TRBD1 matches 7 bases. Germline V lookup: CDR1 WNHNN, CDR2 SYGVQD (reference sequence). This CDR3 comprises 13 residues. J was trimmed by 8 bases and V by 8 bases; bases with no gene match: 11. CDR3 coding DNA: TGCGCCAGCCCGGGTACAGGGGTGGCGGGCTACACCTTC. The encoded protein is CASPGTGVAGYTF.

The rearrangement uses TRBV4-1 and TRBJ2-7; the D gene is possibly TRBD1 (5 bases). Trimming stripped 4 bases from V and 3 bases from J, with 7 bases between. Per the germline V gene, CDR1 is MGHRA and CDR2 is YSYEKL. CDR3 length: 12 residues. The CDR3 nucleotides read TGCGCCAGCAGCCTAGACAGCTACGAGCAGTACTTC. Amino acids: CASSLDSYEQYF.

The chain links TRBV28 to TRBJ2-1; 9 positions match TRBD2. Germline CDR1 MDHEN, CDR2 SYDVKM. The V segment lost 5 bases and the J segment 2 bases; nucleotides outside the gene matches: 16. This CDR3 spans 19 amino acids. The CDR3 protein is CASSTSGGRATDTYNEQFF. Here the CDR3 DNA reads TGTGCCAGCAGTACCTCTGGCGGGAGGGCGACTGATACCTACAATGAGCAGTTCTTC.